This T cell receptor (beta chain) is drawn from a study of control samples from healthy donors and cancer patients. Here immunoSEQ multiplex PCR was the method, and the copy in TCRdb shows in-frame clones only, minus some. This sample has about 80,000 clones, with roughly 86% found just once. CDR3 size: 13 residues. V gave up 8 bases and J gave up 2 bases, with 12 bases separating them. Germline V CDR1 and CDR2: SEHNR, FQNEAQ (reference sequence). This sequence was found in a man between 45 and 60 years old in good health. Sequencing was carried out using blood. This chain connects TRBV7-9 to TRBJ1-1; D call uncertain. This chain's CDR3 is CASRPSPNTEAFF. For the CDR3, the DNA is TGTGCCAGCCGGCCCTCGCCCAACACTGAAGCTTTCTTT.